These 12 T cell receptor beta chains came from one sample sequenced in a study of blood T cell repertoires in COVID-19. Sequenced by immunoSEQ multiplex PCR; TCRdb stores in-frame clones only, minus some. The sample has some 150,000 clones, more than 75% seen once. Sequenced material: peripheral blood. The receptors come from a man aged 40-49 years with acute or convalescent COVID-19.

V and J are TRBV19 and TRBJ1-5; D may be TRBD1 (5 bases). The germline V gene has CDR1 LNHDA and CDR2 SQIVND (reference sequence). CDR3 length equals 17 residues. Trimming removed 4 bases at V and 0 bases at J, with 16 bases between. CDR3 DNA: TGTGCCAGTAGTAAAGGGGCTGCGGATTATAGCAATCAGCCCCAGCATTTT. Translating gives CASSKGAADYSNQPQHF. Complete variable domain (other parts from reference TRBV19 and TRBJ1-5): DGGITQSPKYLFRKEGQNVTLSCEQNLNHDAMYWYRQDPGQGLRLIYYSQIVNDFQKGDIAEGYSVSREKKESFPLTVTSAQKNPTAFYLCASSKGAADYSNQPQHFGDGTRLSIL.

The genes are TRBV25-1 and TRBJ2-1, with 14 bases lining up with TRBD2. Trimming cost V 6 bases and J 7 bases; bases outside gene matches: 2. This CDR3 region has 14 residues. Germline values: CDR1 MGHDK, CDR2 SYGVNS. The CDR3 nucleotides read TGTGCCAGCAGCTGGACTAGCGGGGGGAATGAGCAGTTCTTC. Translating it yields CASSWTSGGNEQFF.

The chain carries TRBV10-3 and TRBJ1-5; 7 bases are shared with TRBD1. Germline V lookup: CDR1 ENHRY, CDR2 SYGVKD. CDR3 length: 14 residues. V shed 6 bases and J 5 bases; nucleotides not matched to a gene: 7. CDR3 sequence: CAISQGGSDQPQHF. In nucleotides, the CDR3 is TGTGCCATCAGCCAGGGGGGTTCAGATCAGCCCCAGCATTTT.

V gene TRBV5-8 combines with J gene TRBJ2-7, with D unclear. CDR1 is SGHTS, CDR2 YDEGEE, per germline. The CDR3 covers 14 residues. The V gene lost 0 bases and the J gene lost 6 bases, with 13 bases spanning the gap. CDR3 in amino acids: CASSLDGSVVEQYF. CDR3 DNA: TGTGCCAGCAGCTTGGACGGCAGCGTGGTCGAGCAGTACTTC.

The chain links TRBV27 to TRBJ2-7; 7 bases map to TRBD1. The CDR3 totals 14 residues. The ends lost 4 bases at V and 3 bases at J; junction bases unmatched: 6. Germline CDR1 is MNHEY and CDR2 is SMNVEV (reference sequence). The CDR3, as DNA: TGTGCCAGCAGTTCCCGGGACAGATACTACGAGCAGTACTTC. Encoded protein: CASSSRDRYYEQYF.

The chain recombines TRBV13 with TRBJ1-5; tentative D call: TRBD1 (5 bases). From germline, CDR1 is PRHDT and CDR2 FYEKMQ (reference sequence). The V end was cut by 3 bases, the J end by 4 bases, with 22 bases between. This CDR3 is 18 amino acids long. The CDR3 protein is CASSFGGDTGLGNQPQHF. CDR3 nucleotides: TGTGCCAGCAGCTTTGGCGGCGATACAGGTCTAGGTAATCAGCCCCAGCATTTT.

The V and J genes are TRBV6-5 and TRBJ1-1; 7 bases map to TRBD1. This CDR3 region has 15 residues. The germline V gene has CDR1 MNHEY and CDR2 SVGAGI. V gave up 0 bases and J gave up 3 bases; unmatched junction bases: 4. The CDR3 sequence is CASSYSNQGDTEAFF. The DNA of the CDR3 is TGTGCCAGCAGTTACTCGAACCAGGGGGACACTGAAGCTTTCTTT.

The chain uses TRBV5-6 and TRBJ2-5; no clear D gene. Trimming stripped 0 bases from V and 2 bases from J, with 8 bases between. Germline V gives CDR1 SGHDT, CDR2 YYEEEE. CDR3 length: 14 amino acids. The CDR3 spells CASSLGSSQETQYF. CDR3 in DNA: TGTGCCAGCAGCTTGGGTTCGAGTCAAGAGACCCAGTACTTC.

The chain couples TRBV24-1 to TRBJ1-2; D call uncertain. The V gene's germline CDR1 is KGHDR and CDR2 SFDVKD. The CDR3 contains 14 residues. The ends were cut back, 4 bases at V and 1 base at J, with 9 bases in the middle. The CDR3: CATSDTYLNYGYTF. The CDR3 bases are TGTGCCACCAGTGACACTTACCTTAACTATGGCTACACCTTC.

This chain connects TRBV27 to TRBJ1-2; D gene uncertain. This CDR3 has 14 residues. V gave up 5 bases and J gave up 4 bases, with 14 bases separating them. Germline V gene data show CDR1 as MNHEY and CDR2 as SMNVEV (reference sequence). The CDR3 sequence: CASSDLGGPYGYTF. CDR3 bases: TGTGCCAGCAGTGACCTGGGAGGCCCCTATGGCTACACCTTC.

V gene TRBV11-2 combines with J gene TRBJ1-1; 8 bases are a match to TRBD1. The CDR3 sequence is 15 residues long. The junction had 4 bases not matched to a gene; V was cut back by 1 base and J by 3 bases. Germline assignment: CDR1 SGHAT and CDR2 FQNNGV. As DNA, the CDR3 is TGTGCCAGCAGCTTAGTGACAGGGGCGGACACTGAAGCTTTCTTT. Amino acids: CASSLVTGADTEAFF.

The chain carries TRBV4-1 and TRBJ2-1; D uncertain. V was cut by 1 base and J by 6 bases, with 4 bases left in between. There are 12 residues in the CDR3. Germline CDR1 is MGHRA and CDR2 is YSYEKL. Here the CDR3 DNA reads TGCGCCAGCAGCCAAGTCAGCAATGAGCAGTTCTTC. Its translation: CASSQVSNEQFF.